This T cell receptor (beta chain) was sequenced in a study of response to subunit inactivated influenza vaccine. This clonotype was detected ten times or more. What it binds is unknown. Study-wide points: Only a handful of new T cells, the authors suggested, are recruited with each seasonal influenza vaccination.

TCRdb called the RT-PCR reads again in MiXCR, with one record for every CDR3 protein. The data show about 240,000 distinct CDR3 sequences, with 9% to 15% seen just once and about 8% held by the top ten. Sample: non-naive T cells sorted from PBMCs, taken roughly 15 days before vaccination. This receptor was taken from a man in his fifties who received an inactivated influenza vaccine.

CDR3 loop: CSARRSSKEKLFF. CDR3 nucleotides: TGCAGTGCTAGACGATCCTCCAAGGAAAAACTGTTTTTT. This chain uses TRBV20-1 with TRBJ1-4; D gene uncertain. This CDR3 is built from 13 residues. Germline assignment: CDR1 DFQATT and CDR2 SNEGSKA (reference sequence). Deletions cut 2 bases from V and 8 bases from J, with 12 bases between.